This T cell receptor (beta chain) was observed in a study of cytomegalovirus exposure and HLA in healthy donors. As for the study in general: The approximately 600 first-cohort repertoires shared a platform with the approximately 110 validation repertoires, as reported in a later analysis.

Study-wide findings and caveats: High sensitivity and specificity were reportedly achieved when the classifier diagnosed cytomegalovirus status. First-cohort TCR clusters were later found to tend to co-occur in the approximately 120 validation repertoires.

Assay used: immunoSEQ multiplex PCR; TCRdb lists only in-frame clones, some missing. The sample shows 250,000 to 400,000 clones, approximately 88% of them seen only once. Details on this clone: Antigen: not known.

The origin of this receptor is a man aged 25 to 45 in good health and CMV-seronegative. The sample was PBMCs.

The CDR3 is CASSQEGRGPGYGYTF. In DNA, the CDR3 is TGCGCCAGCAGCCAAGAAGGCAGGGGGCCCGGTTATGGCTACACCTTC. The rearrangement uses TRBV4-1 and TRBJ1-2; TRBD1 aligns across 8 bases. The CDR3 is made up of 16 amino acids. Germline values: CDR1 MGHRA, CDR2 YSYEKL. The J segment lost 5 bases and the V segment lost 0 bases, leaving 8 bases of the junction unmatched.